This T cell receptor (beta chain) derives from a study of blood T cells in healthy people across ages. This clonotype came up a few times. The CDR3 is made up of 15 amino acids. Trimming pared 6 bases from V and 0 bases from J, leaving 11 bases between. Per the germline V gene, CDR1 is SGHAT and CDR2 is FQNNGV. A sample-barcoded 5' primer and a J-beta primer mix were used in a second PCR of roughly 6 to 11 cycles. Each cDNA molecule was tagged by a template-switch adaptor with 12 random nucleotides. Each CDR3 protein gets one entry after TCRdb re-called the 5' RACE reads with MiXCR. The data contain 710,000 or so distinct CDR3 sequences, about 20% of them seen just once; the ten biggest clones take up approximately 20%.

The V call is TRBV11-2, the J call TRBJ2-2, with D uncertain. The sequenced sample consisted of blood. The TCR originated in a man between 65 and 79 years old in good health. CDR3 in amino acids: CASRHTFTNTGELFF. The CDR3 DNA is TGTGCCAGCAGACATACATTCACGAACACCGGGGAGCTGTTTTTT.